This paragraph covers one T cell receptor beta chain sequence. CDR3 length equals 15 residues. Germline V gives CDR1 MNHEY, CDR2 SVGAGI. The V segment lost 6 bases and the J segment 2 bases; nucleotides outside the gene matches: 3. Clones were read by immunoSEQ multiplex PCR, and TCRdb kept only the in-frame ones, dropping some. The table shows around 31,000 clones, with 90% to 95% occurring only once. This record comes from a study of T cell changes during pregnancy in multiple sclerosis. The sequencing used CD4+ T cells from peripheral blood mononuclear cells, collected in the second trimester of pregnancy. The clonotype was recovered from a female donor with multiple sclerosis, enrolled in a pregnancy study. The rearrangement joins TRBV6-5 to TRBJ2-7; the match to TRBD2 covers 14 bases. The CDR3 loop reads CASSRLAGGPYEQYF. The CDR3 DNA reads as TGTGCCAGCAGCCGACTAGCGGGAGGGCCCTACGAGCAGTACTTC.